Following are 5 T cell receptor beta chains from one sample sequenced in a study of CXCR3-negative and CXCR3-positive naive CD8 T cells. The study made its TRB cDNA libraries by 5' RACE, adding UMI labels. TCRdb re-called the 5' RACE reads and shows each CDR3 protein once, DNA omitted. The data include 75,000 to 90,000 distinct CDR3 sequences; the top ten clones carry 0.55% to 0.7%. Points from the study as a whole: Naive cells that were CXCR3-positive had more hydrophobic TRB CDR3s (compared with CXCR3-negative naive cells).

These receptors have no known antigen. Input material: naive CXCR3+ CD8+ T cells from blood. Documented subset: CD45RO-CCR7+CD27+CD95- naive CD8+ T cells expressing CXCR3 (TNR3+). The receptors stem from a human donor in good health. Some clones in this sample may be carry-over from other donors' samples.

This CDR3 reads CAISESWTGTTYEQYF. This sequence joins TRBV10-3 and TRBJ2-7; checking the TCRdb D call of TRBD1 is not possible without DNA. CDR1 and CDR2 (germline): ENHRY, SYGVKD. This CDR3 region has 16 residues.

The chain recombines TRBV7-8 with TRBJ2-7; TCRdb's D call of TRBD1 is untestable without DNA. From germline, CDR1 is SGHVS and CDR2 FQNEAQ. This CDR3 spans 13 amino acids. The CDR3 region is CASSFRGAYEQYF.

CDR3 in amino acids: CASSLSAGNTIYF. The J gene is TRBJ1-3, the V gene TRBV27. The CDR3 has 13 residues. From germline, CDR1 is MNHEY and CDR2 SMNVEV (reference sequence).

V is TRBV14 and J is TRBJ2-3. The germline V gene encodes CDR1 SGHDN and CDR2 FVKESK. The CDR3 extends over 14 amino acids. The CDR3 region is CASSQVQRPDTQYF.

The chain carries TRBV4-1 and TRBJ2-3; absent DNA, TCRdb's TRBD1 call cannot be checked. The CDR3 has 16 amino acids. CDR1 and CDR2 from the germline V gene are MGHRA and YSYEKL. The CDR3 here is CASSQLPGQVTDTQYF.